The 11 T cell receptor beta chains reported below all come from one sample, sequenced in a study of PD-1 blockade in classical Hodgkin lymphoma. Using immunoSEQ multiplex PCR, the repertoire was profiled, and TCRdb retains in-frame clones only, with some absent. The sample carries 30,000 or so clones, about three quarters recorded once. Relapses following autologous stem cell transplantation were seen in all patients, with brentuximab vedotin exposure varying. The sequencing here drew on peripheral blood mononuclear cells (PBMCs), taken before the second cycle of nivolumab. The receptors were sampled from a human donor with classical Hodgkin lymphoma.

The chain is built from TRBV4-1 and TRBJ1-4; D call uncertain. Between the trimmed V and J ends, which lost 5 bases and 0 bases, there was a span of 13 bases. CDR1 and CDR2 from the germline V gene are MGHRA and YSYEKL. This CDR3 region has 16 residues. Here the CDR3 DNA reads TGCGCCAGCAGCGTGGTAACGCCCGCAACTAATGAAAAACTGTTTTTT. It specifies CASSVVTPATNEKLFF.

This clone was seen only once. This chain joins TRBV4-3 and TRBJ2-1; TRBD1 is a possible D gene (6 bases). Trimming took off 0 bases at V and 0 bases at J, with 12 bases between the two ends. Germline CDR1 is LGHNA and CDR2 is YSLEER. The CDR3 is made up of 17 amino acids. CDR3 DNA: TGCGCCAGCAGCCAAGATCTGGGGACAAGCTCCTACAATGAGCAGTTCTTC. Protein sequence: CASSQDLGTSSYNEQFF.

The CDR3 DNA sequence: TGTGCCAGCAGTCTCGGGGGCGACACTGAAGCTTTCTTT. This sequence encodes CASSLGGDTEAFF. The chain recombines TRBV6-6 with TRBJ1-1; D perhaps matches TRBD1 (6 bases). Germline loops: CDR1 MNHNY, CDR2 SVGAGI (reference sequence). Between the trimmed V and J ends, which lost 5 bases and 3 bases, there was a span of 10 bases. The CDR3 length is 13 residues.

The chain carries TRBV19 and TRBJ1-6; D is possibly TRBD1 (5 bases). V was shortened by 5 bases and J by 7 bases, with 15 bases between the two germline ends. Looked up from germline, CDR1 is LNHDA and CDR2 is SQIVND (reference sequence). The CDR3 is made up of 15 amino acids. CDR3: CASSSVQKGNSPLHF. The CDR3 DNA reads TGTGCCAGTAGTTCCGTACAAAAGGGGAATTCACCCCTCCACTTT. Variable domain in full (rest from reference TRBV19 and TRBJ1-6): DGGITQSPKYLFRKEGQNVTLSCEQNLNHDAMYWYRQDPGQGLRLIYYSQIVNDFQKGDIAEGYSVSREKKESFPLTVTSAQKNPTAFYLCASSSVQKGNSPLHFGNGTRLTVT.

This clone was seen only once. V usage is TRBV19 and J usage is TRBJ2-3; D gene ambiguous. The CDR3 contains 15 residues. Looked up from germline, CDR1 is LNHDA and CDR2 is SQIVND (reference sequence). V was shortened by 8 bases and J by 0 bases, with 15 bases between the two germline ends. Written as DNA, the CDR3 is TGTGCCAGTCGATCAAACAGATTAAGCACAGATACGCAGTATTTT. It specifies CASRSNRLSTDTQYF.

J is TRBJ1-5 and V is TRBV18, with TRBD1 as a possible D gene (6 bases). Germline-derived CDR1 and CDR2 are KGHSH and LQKENI. V lost 5 bases and J lost 4, with 9 bases in between. The CDR3 covers 13 residues. The CDR3 bases are TGTGCCAGCTCATCGGGACAAAATCAGCCCCAGCATTTT. Amino acid sequence: CASSSGQNQPQHF.

The chain joins TRBV6-1 to TRBJ1-1; 7 bases align to TRBD1. The germline gives CDR1 MNHNS, CDR2 SASEGT. V trimming: 3 bases; J trimming: 4 bases; junction bases outside the gene matches: 2. CDR3 length equals 13 residues. Here the CDR3 DNA reads TGTGCCAGCAGTGAGAGACAGGGCACTGAAGCTTTCTTT. Translation gives CASSERQGTEAFF.

This clone showed up just a few times. The DNA of the CDR3 is TGCGCCAGCAGCTTGGGGAGCGGGAGGGTCCAAGAGACCCAGTACTTC. Protein: CASSLGSGRVQETQYF. This chain links TRBV5-1 with TRBJ2-5, with 10 bases fitting TRBD2. CDR1 and CDR2 from the germline V gene are SGHRS and YFSETQ. The CDR3 contains 16 residues. V trimming: 0 bases; J trimming: 1 base; junction bases outside the gene matches: 3.

J is TRBJ2-7 and V is TRBV4-1; 7 bases are a match to TRBD1. Germline CDR1 is MGHRA and CDR2 is YSYEKL. The junction had 11 bases not matched to a gene; V was cut back by 4 bases and J by 2 bases. The CDR3 spans 16 residues. The chain's CDR3 is CASSPHSKTGTYEQYF. The CDR3 DNA reads TGCGCCAGCAGCCCCCACTCCAAGACAGGGACCTACGAGCAGTACTTC.

This clone was observed once. The chain couples TRBV27 to TRBJ2-1, with 7 bases fitting TRBD2. Germline assignment: CDR1 MNHEY and CDR2 SMNVEV (reference sequence). CDR3 length: 14 residues. V dropped 6 bases and J dropped 10; count of bases not matched to a gene: 12. The CDR3, as DNA: TGTGCCAGCAGCCCCGGGGGGTGGGTTCGGGAGCAGTTCTTC. Its protein product is CASSPGGWVREQFF.

The V gene is TRBV7-2, the J gene TRBJ2-7; 12 nucleotides agree with TRBD2. The CDR3 is made up of 15 amino acids. J gave up 6 bases and V 6 bases, and 9 bases lay outside the gene matches. The germline V gene encodes CDR1 SGHTA and CDR2 FQGNSA. CDR3 region: CASRALAGGPSEQYF. For the CDR3, the DNA is TGTGCCAGCAGGGCGCTAGCGGGAGGGCCTTCCGAGCAGTACTTC.